The 13 T cell receptor beta chains in this list originate from one sample, sequenced in a study of T cells in localized non-small cell lung cancer. The assay was immunoSEQ multiplex PCR, and TCRdb's table has in-frame clones only and misses some. The data hold some 3,200 clones, with approximately 17% observed a single time. The specimen was lung tumor tissue, collected before any cancer treatment. All receptors derive from a man aged 35-69 years with stage I lung adenocarcinoma.

The gene calls are TRBV19 and TRBJ2-1; possible D gene TRBD1, 6 bases. The CDR3 runs 13 residues. Germline V gene sequence: CDR1 LNHDA, CDR2 SQIVND (reference sequence). V was shortened by 6 bases and J by 7 bases, with 13 bases between the two germline ends. The CDR3 region has the DNA TGTGCCAGTAGCAATTTACAGGGAAATGAGCAGTTCTTC. Translating gives CASSNLQGNEQFF.

This chain uses TRBV6-8 with TRBJ1-1; 7 positions match TRBD1. Germline lookup yields CDR1 MNHGY and CDR2 SAAAGT. The V segment lost 5 bases and the J segment 5 bases; nucleotides outside the gene matches: 8. This CDR3 spans 14 amino acids. CDR3 sequence (DNA): TGTGCCAGCAGTCCCGGACAGGAGTCGACTGAAGCTTTCTTT. This translates into CASSPGQESTEAFF.

This clone was seen only once. V gene TRBV5-1 combines with J gene TRBJ2-2; D not certain. The CDR3 is 14 residues long. V lost 4 bases, J lost 0 bases, and 7 bases lay in between. Germline lookup yields CDR1 SGHRS and CDR2 YFSETQ. The CDR3 here is CASSIDPNTGELFF. The CDR3 DNA sequence: TGCGCCAGCAGCATTGACCCGAACACCGGGGAGCTGTTTTTT.

The chain uses TRBV19 and TRBJ2-1; 12 nucleotides align to TRBD2. This CDR3 comprises 15 residues. With 7 bases clipped from V and 9 bases from J, the junction kept 10 bases outside the gene matches. The V gene's germline CDR1 is LNHDA and CDR2 SQIVND (reference sequence). CDR3 sequence: CASTITSGGRGEQFF. In DNA, the CDR3 is TGTGCCAGTACCATCACTAGCGGGGGGCGGGGTGAGCAGTTCTTC.

This clone was detected a few times. The chain links TRBV2 to TRBJ1-6; D is unresolved. The CDR3 loop spans 14 amino acids. Trimming stripped 1 base from V and 10 bases from J, with 11 bases between. Looked up from germline, CDR1 is SNHLY and CDR2 is FYNNEI. CDR3 in amino acids: CASSEGPFGSPLHF. CDR3 DNA: TGTGCCAGCAGTGAAGGCCCCTTTGGATCACCCCTCCACTTT.

The rearrangement uses TRBV28 and TRBJ2-2; maybe TRBD2 (6 bases). Germline V gives CDR1 MDHEN, CDR2 SYDVKM. There are 16 residues in the CDR3. V shed 4 bases and J shed 5 bases, with 17 bases lying between them. CDR3 region: CASSSPVAGGTGELFF. As DNA, the CDR3 is TGTGCCAGCAGTTCGCCGGTGGCAGGAGGGACCGGGGAGCTGTTTTTT.

The chain is built from TRBV11-3 and TRBJ2-1; TRBD1 matches at 11 bases. J was trimmed by 14 bases and V by 5 bases; bases with no gene match: 14. The germline V gene encodes CDR1 SGHNT and CDR2 YENEEA. There are 15 residues in the CDR3. The CDR3 region is CASSRIGTGGTREFF. DNA for the CDR3: TGTGCCAGCAGCCGAATTGGGACAGGGGGAACTCGGGAGTTCTTC.

This chain uses TRBV29-1 with TRBJ1-2; TRBD1 might be the D (5 bases). Germline CDR1 and CDR2: SQVTM and ANQGSEA. The CDR3 runs 12 residues. Trimming pared 4 bases from V and 4 bases from J, leaving 10 bases between. CDR3 loop: CSVATDFYGYTF. The CDR3 DNA is TGCAGCGTTGCGACAGACTTCTATGGCTACACCTTC.

The chain couples TRBV28 to TRBJ2-1, with D tentatively TRBD1 (5 bases). The germline V gene has CDR1 MDHEN and CDR2 SYDVKM. The CDR3 is made up of 15 amino acids. The ends were cut back, 1 base at V and 1 base at J, with 8 bases in the middle. The CDR3 sequence is CASSLFQGSYNEQFF. CDR3 sequence (DNA): TGTGCCAGCAGTTTATTCCAGGGATCCTACAATGAGCAGTTCTTC.

V usage is TRBV25-1 and J usage is TRBJ2-1; D is undetermined. The V gene lost 3 bases and the J gene lost 7 bases, with 13 bases spanning the gap. The CDR3 spans 14 residues. Germline CDR1 is MGHDK and CDR2 is SYGVNS. The CDR3 DNA is TGTGCCAGCAGTGATGCCCCGAGGATTAATGAGCAGTTCTTC. Translating it yields CASSDAPRINEQFF.

This clone was observed a few times. The chain uses TRBV14 and TRBJ1-2; D remains ambiguous. The V gene lost 4 bases and the J gene lost 2 bases, with 11 bases spanning the gap. This CDR3 has 14 residues. Germline CDR1 and CDR2: SGHDN and FVKESK. CDR3 DNA: TGTGCCAGCAGCCCCGGTGCGGGGAACTATGGCTACACCTTC. Translation gives CASSPGAGNYGYTF.

The chain links TRBV11-3 to TRBJ2-5, with 7 nucleotides matching TRBD2. Unmatched junction bases numbered 3, after V lost 0 bases and J lost 5 bases. The CDR3 is made up of 14 amino acids. The germline V gene has CDR1 SGHNT and CDR2 YENEEA. CDR3 sequence (DNA): TGTGCCAGCAGCTTAGAGCGGGAGTGGGAGACCCAGTACTTC. Protein: CASSLEREWETQYF. The full variable domain, completed using reference TRBV11-3 and TRBJ2-5, is EAGVVQSPRYKIIEKKQPVAFWCNPISGHNTLYWYLQNLGQGPELLIRYENEEAVDDSQLPKDRFSAERLKGVDSTLKIQPAELGDSAVYLCASSLEREWETQYFGPGTRLLVL.

The rearrangement joins TRBV5-1 to TRBJ2-7; 7 nucleotides align to TRBD2. The CDR3 is 15 residues long. Per germline, CDR1 SGHRS and CDR2 YFSETQ. V lost 4 bases and J lost 1; bases outside the gene matches: 8. CDR3 residues: CASSLGLDGSYEQYV. CDR3 sequence (DNA): TGCGCCAGCAGCCTCGGACTAGACGGGTCCTACGAGCAGTACGTC.